Presented here are 29 T cell receptor beta chains from one specimen sequenced in a study of blood T cell repertoires in COVID-19. The method was immunoSEQ multiplex PCR; TCRdb's version includes in-frame clones alone and lacks a portion of them. The sample has around 40,000 clones, 60% to 85% seen once. The sample taken for sequencing was peripheral blood. The receptors were sampled from a man between 65 and 85 years old with acute or convalescent COVID-19.

The CDR3 nucleotides are TGTGCCAGCAGCTTTACCGGGACTAGCGGCTACGAGCAGTACTTC. Translation: CASSFTGTSGYEQYF. The genes are TRBV7-3 and TRBJ2-7, with 11 bases identical to TRBD2. This CDR3 comprises 15 residues. The V gene's germline CDR1 is SGHTA and CDR2 FQGTGA. The V and J ends lost 3 bases and 3 bases, in that order; junction bases with no gene match: 4.

This clone was seen a few times. The V call is TRBV3-1 (or the pseudogene TRBV3-2), the J call TRBJ2-1, with D uncertain. Between the trimmed V and J ends, which lost 3 bases and 7 bases, there was a span of 4 bases. In germline, CDR1 is LGHDT, CDR2 YNNKEL (reference sequence). CDR3 length equals 11 residues. CDR3 sequence reads: CASSHLNEQFF. In DNA, the CDR3 is TGTGCCAGCAGCCACTTAAATGAGCAGTTCTTC.

This rearrangement joins TRBV5-1 to TRBJ1-4, with 7 bases matching TRBD1. This CDR3 has 15 residues. Germline V gene data show CDR1 as SGHRS and CDR2 as YFSETQ. Trimming removed 3 bases from V and 4 bases from J; junction bases left unmatched: 6. The CDR3 sequence: CASSSGQAINEKLFF. The CDR3 nucleotides read TGCGCCAGCAGCTCAGGACAGGCGATTAATGAAAAACTGTTTTTT.

The chain couples TRBV21-1 to TRBJ2-2; the DNA was not compared with TRBD2, the D call given in the table. TRBV21-1 is designated a pseudogene. The CDR3 runs to 19 residues. CDR3 nucleotide sequence: TGTGCCAGCAGCAAAGCAAGGACTAGCGGGAGAGGGAACACCGGGGAGCTGTTTTTT. Amino acid sequence: CASSKARTSGRGNTGELFF.

The chain combines TRBV29-1 with TRBJ2-7; 7 bases agree with TRBD1. Germline CDR1 and CDR2: SQVTM and ANQGSEA. V gave up 5 bases and J gave up 5 bases; unmatched junction bases: 9. The CDR3 runs 13 residues. The CDR3 loop is CSVQQPQGHEQYF. The DNA for the CDR3 is TGCAGCGTTCAACAACCACAGGGGCACGAGCAGTACTTC.

This clone occurred a few times. This sequence joins TRBV28 and TRBJ1-5; D may be TRBD1 (6 bases). The V end was cut by 3 bases, the J end by 5 bases, with 11 bases between. The CDR3 has 14 amino acids. Germline V gene data show CDR1 as MDHEN and CDR2 as SYDVKM. The CDR3 DNA reads as TGTGCCAGCAGTTTCCCGGACAGATATCAGCCCCAGCATTTT. This translates into CASSFPDRYQPQHF.

The chain couples TRBV28 to TRBJ1-5; tentative D call: TRBD1 (5 bases). Germline loops: CDR1 MDHEN, CDR2 SYDVKM. The V end was cut by 2 bases, the J end by 5 bases, with 10 bases between. The CDR3 is 14 amino acids. The CDR3: CASSLRQGYQPQHF. In nucleotides, the CDR3 is TGTGCCAGCAGTTTACGGCAGGGATATCAGCCCCAGCATTTT.

The chain joins TRBV1 to TRBJ1-1; the table names TRBD1, a call not compared with the DNA. TRBV1 is a documented pseudogene. The CDR3 contains 12 residues. The CDR3 loop reads CTSSQLRDKAFF. The DNA of the CDR3 is TGCACCAGCAGCCAACTCCGGGACAAGGCTTTCTTT.

This chain connects TRBV5-4 to TRBJ1-4, with TRBD1 matching 7 bases. The CDR3 spans 16 residues. J was trimmed by 6 bases and V by 4 bases; bases with no gene match: 12. Germline CDR1 reads SGHNT; CDR2 reads YYREEE (reference sequence). Here the CDR3 DNA reads TGTGCCAGCAGCCCCAATAACAGGGGTGAAGATGAAAAACTGTTTTTT. It is translated as CASSPNNRGEDEKLFF.

The chain is built from TRBV27 and TRBJ2-2; 9 positions match TRBD2. Trimming at V came to 1 base and at J to 4 bases, leaving 4 bases not matched to a gene. The CDR3 has 16 residues. Germline CDR1 is MNHEY and CDR2 is SMNVEV (reference sequence). The CDR3 nucleotides are TGTGCCAGCAGTTTATTGCTAGCGGGGCTCACCGGGGAGCTGTTTTTT. Translating it yields CASSLLLAGLTGELFF.

This chain joins TRBV19 and TRBJ2-1; D remains ambiguous. This CDR3 contains 12 residues. Trimming pared 5 bases from V and 4 bases from J, leaving 6 bases between. Per germline, CDR1 LNHDA and CDR2 SQIVND (reference sequence). CDR3 amino acids: CASSVAYNEQFF. The DNA for the CDR3 is TGTGCCAGTAGTGTAGCATACAATGAGCAGTTCTTC.

This clone was observed a single time. V usage is TRBV18 and J usage is TRBJ1-2, with D hard to call. This CDR3 has 15 residues. V was trimmed by 1 base and J by 0 bases, leaving 9 bases between them. Germline CDR1 KGHSH, CDR2 LQKENI. CDR3 loop: CASSPLSGPNYGYTF. The CDR3 nucleotides are TGTGCCAGCTCACCACTATCCGGTCCTAACTATGGCTACACCTTC.

The CDR3 nucleotides are TGTGCCAGCAGCTTCGTAGGACAGGGAGAGTACGAGCAGTACTTC. Translation: CASSFVGQGEYEQYF. V is TRBV7-2 and J is TRBJ2-7; 8 positions agree with TRBD1. The junction had 8 bases not matched to a gene; V was cut back by 3 bases and J by 4 bases. This CDR3 is 15 amino acids long. Germline V gene data show CDR1 as SGHTA and CDR2 as FQGNSA.

The chain is built from TRBV28 and TRBJ2-7; D ambiguous. Trimming took 8 bases from V and 2 from J, leaving 7 bases between them. Germline CDR1 is MDHEN and CDR2 is SYDVKM. This CDR3 has 11 residues. This chain's CDR3 is CASGMAYEQYF. The CDR3 DNA follows: TGTGCCAGCGGCATGGCCTACGAGCAGTACTTC.

This chain uses TRBV7-9 with TRBJ1-2; 7 bases are a match to TRBD1. CDR1 is SEHNR, CDR2 FQNEAQ, per germline (reference sequence). The length of the CDR3 is 18 residues. V shed 5 bases, J shed 0 bases, and the junction held 15 bases outside the gene matches. The CDR3, as DNA: TGTGCCAGCAGCCCCAGGGGGACAGACACATTTTCTAACTATGGCTACACCTTC. Translated, it gives CASSPRGTDTFSNYGYTF.

This clone was seen a handful of times. The V and J genes are TRBV4-1 and TRBJ1-3; the D gene is possibly TRBD1 (6 bases). Germline assignment: CDR1 MGHRA and CDR2 YSYEKL. The CDR3 runs 16 residues. V dropped 5 bases and J dropped 0 bases, with 14 bases sitting between them. CDR3 in DNA: TGCGCCAGCAGCGACCGGACAGTCCTCTCTGGAAACACCATATATTTT. Its protein product is CASSDRTVLSGNTIYF.

The V gene is TRBV11-3, the J gene TRBJ1-1; 9 bases are a match to TRBD1. CDR3 length equals 20 residues. V lost 0 bases, J lost 3 bases, and 17 bases stayed unmatched. Germline V gene data show CDR1 as SGHNT and CDR2 as YENEEA. The CDR3 DNA follows: TGTGCCAGCAGCTTAGAAGGGGGACAGGGAGATGTCGAGCAGGACACTGAAGCTTTCTTT. It translates to CASSLEGGQGDVEQDTEAFF. The variable domain in full, with the rest retrieved from reference TRBV11-3 and TRBJ1-1, is EAGVVQSPRYKIIEKKQPVAFWCNPISGHNTLYWYLQNLGQGPELLIRYENEEAVDDSQLPKDRFSAERLKGVDSTLKIQPAELGDSAVYLCASSLEGGQGDVEQDTEAFFGQGTRLTVV.

The V call is TRBV14, the J call TRBJ2-1, with 9 bases aligning to TRBD2. In germline, CDR1 is SGHDN, CDR2 FVKESK. Trimming took 4 bases from V and 6 from J; bases not matched to a gene: 10. This CDR3 comprises 16 residues. In DNA form, the CDR3 reads TGTGCCAGCAGCCGTAGGGTTCTAGCGGGGCGCAATGAGCAGTTCTTC. Translation gives CASSRRVLAGRNEQFF.

The rearrangement uses TRBV7-9 and TRBJ2-7, with a possible D match to TRBD2 (6 bases). Deletions cut 3 bases from V and 7 bases from J, with 16 bases between. The germline V gene has CDR1 SEHNR and CDR2 FQNEAQ (reference sequence). This CDR3 is built from 14 residues. CDR3 DNA sequence: TGTGCCAGCAGCTTGGGCGGGACCGTGTTGGAGCAGTACTTC. Translating it yields CASSLGGTVLEQYF.

The J gene is TRBJ1-4, the V gene TRBV19; D might be TRBD1 (6 bases). Trimming left V 7 bases short and J 0 bases short, with 12 bases between. The CDR3 has 15 residues. The germline V gene has CDR1 LNHDA and CDR2 SQIVND (reference sequence). CDR3 nucleotides: TGTGCCAGTACCAGACAGGCATCAACTAATGAAAAACTGTTTTTT. As protein: CASTRQASTNEKLFF. The variable domain in full, completed from reference TRBV19 and TRBJ1-4, reads DGGITQSPKYLFRKEGQNVTLSCEQNLNHDAMYWYRQDPGQGLRLIYYSQIVNDFQKGDIAEGYSVSREKKESFPLTVTSAQKNPTAFYLCASTRQASTNEKLFFGSGTQLSVL.

This chain uses TRBV5-1 with TRBJ1-4, with 7 positions matching TRBD1. The germline gives CDR1 SGHRS, CDR2 YFSETQ. There are 13 residues in the CDR3. With 5 bases clipped from V and 4 bases from J, the junction kept 2 bases outside the gene matches. DNA of the CDR3: TGCGCCAGCAGGGGGACAGATAATGAAAAACTGTTTTTT. Protein product: CASRGTDNEKLFF. Variable domain in full (rest from reference TRBV5-1 and TRBJ1-4): KAGVTQTPRYLIKTRGQQVTLSCSPISGHRSVSWYQQTPGQGLQFLFEYFSETQRNKGNFPGRFSGRQFSNSRSEMNVSTLELGDSALYLCASRGTDNEKLFFGSGTQLSVL.

This clone was found a few times. The rearrangement joins TRBV28 to TRBJ1-2, with a possible D match to TRBD1 (6 bases). Germline assignment: CDR1 MDHEN and CDR2 SYDVKM. The CDR3 consists of 16 residues. Trimming shortened V by 6 bases and J by 2 bases, and 19 bases separated the two germline ends. The CDR3, as DNA: TGTGCCAGCAGCAAACAAACAGGGTGGCGGAACTATGGCTACACCTTC. Protein sequence: CASSKQTGWRNYGYTF.

J is TRBJ2-5 and V is TRBV7-9; TRBD2 aligns across 8 bases. This CDR3 region has 15 residues. Germline-derived CDR1 and CDR2 are SEHNR and FQNEAQ (reference sequence). V dropped 7 bases and J dropped 5; count of bases not matched to a gene: 12. The CDR3 loop is CASIISGNSQETQYF. CDR3 bases: TGTGCCAGCATCATTAGCGGGAACTCTCAGGAGACCCAGTACTTC. The variable domain in full, with the rest retrieved from reference TRBV7-9 and TRBJ2-5, is DTGVSQNPRHKITKRGQNVTFRCDPISEHNRLYWYRQTLGQGPEFLTYFQNEAQLEKSRLLSDRFSAERPKGSFSTLEIQRTEQGDSAMYLCASIISGNSQETQYFGPGTRLLVL.

This chain links TRBV5-1 with TRBJ2-3, with TRBD2 matching 12 bases. The junction had 3 bases not matched to a gene; V was cut back by 3 bases and J by 1 base. CDR1 SGHRS and CDR2 YFSETQ come from the germline V gene. CDR3 size: 16 residues. The CDR3 sequence is CASSSGLAGRTDTQYF. The CDR3 bases are TGCGCCAGCAGCTCCGGACTAGCGGGACGCACAGATACGCAGTATTTT.

V gene TRBV6-6 combines with J gene TRBJ1-2; TRBD1 matches 7 bases. The CDR3 is 14 residues long. V was pared by 6 bases and J by 1 base, with 5 bases of the junction left unmatched. Germline assignment: CDR1 MNHNY and CDR2 SVGAGI (reference sequence). The CDR3 reads CASRGGQNNYGYTF. The CDR3 bases are TGTGCCAGCAGGGGGGGACAGAATAACTATGGCTACACCTTC.

The gene calls are TRBV9 and TRBJ2-3, with D maybe TRBD2 (6 bases). Trimming left V 4 bases short and J 4 bases short, with 19 bases between. This CDR3 has 16 residues. Germline V lookup: CDR1 SGDLS, CDR2 YYNGEE. CDR3 amino acids: CASSSPMRAGSDTQYF. CDR3 sequence (DNA): TGTGCCAGCAGCTCCCCGATGAGGGCGGGATCAGATACGCAGTATTTT.

The V call is TRBV5-1, the J call TRBJ2-7; D is undetermined. The ends were cut back, 0 bases at V and 3 bases at J, with 7 bases in the middle. Germline V gene lookup returns CDR1 SGHRS and CDR2 YFSETQ. The CDR3 length is 13 residues. The CDR3 loop reads CASSLELFYEQYF. The CDR3 DNA sequence: TGCGCCAGCAGCTTGGAACTATTCTACGAGCAGTACTTC. The full variable domain, in which reference TRBV5-1 and TRBJ2-7 provide the parts outside the CDR3, is KAGVTQTPRYLIKTRGQQVTLSCSPISGHRSVSWYQQTPGQGLQFLFEYFSETQRNKGNFPGRFSGRQFSNSRSEMNVSTLELGDSALYLCASSLELFYEQYFGPGTRLTVT.

The genes are TRBV6-6 and TRBJ2-7; no clear D. Trimming shortened V by 2 bases and J by 3 bases, and 8 bases separated the two germline ends. The CDR3 sequence is 13 residues long. CDR1 MNHNY and CDR2 SVGAGI come from the germline V gene (reference sequence). CDR3 sequence (DNA): TGTGCCAGCAGTTACGAGAACCGCTACGAGCAGTACTTC. It encodes CASSYENRYEQYF.

This chain links TRBV2 with TRBJ1-3; a possible D gene is TRBD1 (6 bases). CDR3 length: 14 amino acids. The germline V gene encodes CDR1 SNHLY and CDR2 FYNNEI. Trimming took off 4 bases at V and 2 bases at J, with 9 bases between the two ends. In DNA form, the CDR3 reads TGTGCCAGCAGTGTACAGGGAGCTGGAAACACCATATATTTT. As protein: CASSVQGAGNTIYF. The whole variable domain, filled in from reference TRBV2 and TRBJ1-3, reads EPEVTQTPSHQVTQMGQEVILRCVPISNHLYFYWYRQILGQKVEFLVSFYNNEISEKSEIFDDQFSVERPDGSNFTLKIRSTKLEDSAMYFCASSVQGAGNTIYFGEGSWLTVV.